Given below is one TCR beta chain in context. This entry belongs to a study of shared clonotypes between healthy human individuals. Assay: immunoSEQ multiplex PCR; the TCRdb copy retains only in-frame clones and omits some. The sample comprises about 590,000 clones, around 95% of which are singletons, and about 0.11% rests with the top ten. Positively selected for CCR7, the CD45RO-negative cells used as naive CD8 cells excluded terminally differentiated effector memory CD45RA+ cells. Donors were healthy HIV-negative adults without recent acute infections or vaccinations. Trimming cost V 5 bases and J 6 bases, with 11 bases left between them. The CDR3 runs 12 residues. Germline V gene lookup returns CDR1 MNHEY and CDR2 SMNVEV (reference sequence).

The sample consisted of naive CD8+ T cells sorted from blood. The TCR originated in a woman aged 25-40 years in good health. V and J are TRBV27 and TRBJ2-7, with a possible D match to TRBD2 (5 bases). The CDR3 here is CASSPIEGEQYF. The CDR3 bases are TGTGCCAGCAGTCCGATTGAGGGCGAGCAGTACTTC.